This T cell receptor (beta chain) was observed in a study of T cell responses to AZD1222 COVID-19 vaccine. Study findings and constraints: Most donors were white British and more were female, and clonal diversity was possibly underestimated.

This clone was seen a single time. The antigen remains unidentified. Method: immunoSEQ multiplex PCR; TCRdb's copy keeps in-frame clones and lacks some. The sample holds about 150,000 clones, roughly 90% seen once. The origin of this receptor is an adult in good health. Sequencing used peripheral blood, obtained on day 0 of AZD1222 vaccination.

Here the CDR3 reads CASSPRQGLGNTIYF. CDR3 nucleotides: TGTGCCAGCTCACCCCGACAGGGCCTCGGAAACACCATATATTTT. The V and J genes are TRBV18 and TRBJ1-3; 7 positions agree with TRBD1. The CDR3 consists of 15 residues. V lost 3 bases and J lost 4; bases outside the gene matches: 6. Germline values: CDR1 KGHSH, CDR2 LQKENI.